These T cell receptor beta chains were read from a single sample in a study of T cells after yellow fever vaccination. TCRdb independently ran MiXCR on the 5' RACE reads; one entry per CDR3 protein. The sample has roughly 74,000 distinct CDR3 sequences, roughly 7.4% seen once; the top ten hold roughly a third. Sample: CD8+ T cells sorted from PBMCs, taken 4 to 5 days after the first yellow fever vaccination. Every receptor here comes from a man aged 18 to 29 who received the YFV17D yellow fever vaccine. Each CDR3 is given with its conserved first and last residue. The D gene is left open where the match is weak. Size tells how often a clone was seen (once, few, many) or the class of an expanded clone, and some rows leave it out.

TRBJ2-5,TRBV25-1,-,-,TGTGCCAGCAGTGGATCGGACGGGACCCAGTACTTC,CASSGSDGTQYF
TRBJ2-7,TRBV3-1,-,few,TGTGCCAGCCACCACCGACGGGGGAGTGCGAGGGAGCAGTACTTC,CASHHRRGSAREQYF
TRBJ2-7,TRBV4-3,-,many,TGCGCCAGCAGCCTCGGCGGAGGGTCCTACGAGCAGTACTTC,CASSLGGGSYEQYF
TRBJ2-7,TRBV5-4,-,many,TGTGCCAGCAGCCTTGACAAGTCCTACGAGCAGTACTTC,CASSLDKSYEQYF
TRBJ1-5,TRBV9,-,few,TGTGCCAGCAGCGCCGAAGCGTATAGCAATCAGCCCCAGCATTTT,CASSAEAYSNQPQHF
TRBJ2-6,TRBV20-1,-,-,TGCAGTGCTAGAGAACCCTTCTCTGGGGCCAACGTCCTGACTTTC,CSAREPFSGANVLTF
TRBJ2-2,TRBV5-1,TRBD1,many,TGCGCCAGCAGCCTACGGACAGGGGTCTCAGTCACCGGGGAGCTGTTTTTT,CASSLRTGVSVTGELFF
TRBJ2-1,TRBV5-6,TRBD1,many,TGTGCCAGCAGCGAGGGGGACAGCAGGAGTGGTATCGATGAGCAGTTCTTC,CASSEGDSRSGIDEQFF
TRBJ2-1,TRBV6-4,TRBD2,-,TGTGCCAGCAGTGACGGACTAGCGGGGAGGAATGAGCAGTTCTTC,CASSDGLAGRNEQFF
TRBJ2-7,TRBV7-8,-,many,TGTGCCAGCAGCCTGGGACCCCCGACCGTCTACGAGCAGTACTTC,CASSLGPPTVYEQYF
TRBJ2-1,TRBV30,-,many,TGTGCCTGGAGTGTAGCTGGGACTCACTACTACAATGAGCAGTTCTTC,CAWSVAGTHYYNEQFF
TRBJ2-5,TRBV20-1,-,few,TGCAGTGCTAGAGGGGACCTTAAGAACGCCCGGCCAGAGACCCAGTACTTC,CSARGDLKNARPETQYF
TRBJ2-2,TRBV5-1,-,few,TGCGCCAGCAGCCCGGGGAGGGGGCACACCGGGGAGCTGTTTTTT,CASSPGRGHTGELFF
TRBJ1-1,TRBV7-9,-,many,TGTGCCAGCAGCTTGTCTTCGAACACTGAAGCTTTCTTT,CASSLSSNTEAFF
TRBJ1-1,TRBV28,TRBD1,few,TGTGCCAGCAGTTTATCCGGACAGGTAGCTGAAGCTTTCTTT,CASSLSGQVAEAFF
TRBJ2-3,TRBV21-1,-,few,TGTGCCAGCTTAACCGGGACTAGGAAAAACACAGATACGCAGTATTTT,CASLTGTRKNTDTQYF
TRBJ2-2,TRBV23-1,TRBD1,few,TGCGCCAGCAGTAAGGGAACAGGGGGATGCACCGGGGAGCTGTTTTTT,CASSKGTGGCTGELFF
TRBJ2-1,TRBV29-1,-,few,TGCAGCGTTGTTACTTTGGTTAGGGGAAACTACAATGAGCAGTTCTTC,CSVVTLVRGNYNEQFF
TRBJ2-3,TRBV7-9,TRBD2,-,TGTGCCAGCAGCTTAGGAGCGGGGGCCGCCACAGATACGCAGTATTTT,CASSLGAGAATDTQYF
TRBJ2-2,TRBV29-1,-,-,TGCAGCGTTACCGGGACTCTTAACACCGGGGAGCTGTTTTTT,CSVTGTLNTGELFF
TRBJ2-5,TRBV5-6,TRBD1,many,TGTGCCAGCAGCCCTGGACAGGGGGCGACCCAGTACTTC,CASSPGQGATQYF
TRBJ2-1,TRBV20-1,-,-,TGCAGTGCTAGACCCCGGACGGGGGCCTACAATGAGCAGTTCTTC,CSARPRTGAYNEQFF
TRBJ1-6,TRBV4-1,-,-,TGCGCCAGCAGCCAAGTAGAGGGAAATTCACCCCTCCACTTT,CASSQVEGNSPLHF
TRBJ1-6,TRBV12-3/TRBV12-4,-,many,TGTGCCTCTAGACACCAAATACAACCCTCCTATAATTCACCCCTCCACTTT,CASRHQIQPSYNSPLHF
TRBJ2-5,TRBV5-6,TRBD2,few,TGTGCCAGCAGCTTGGATAGCGGGGGGGCCCGGGAGACCCAGTACTTC,CASSLDSGGARETQYF
TRBJ1-1,TRBV21-1,-,few,TGTGCCAGACAACTTAAAAGGACTGAAGCTTTCTTT,CARQLKRTEAFF
TRBJ1-1,TRBV7-9,-,few,TGTGCCAGCAGCCAGAGCCAGGGGATGAACACTGAAGCTTTCTTT,CASSQSQGMNTEAFF
TRBJ2-7,TRBV12-3/TRBV12-4,TRBD1,many,TGTGCCAGCAGCCAACAGGGGGTATCTCGTTACGAGCAGTACTTC,CASSQQGVSRYEQYF
TRBJ2-7,TRBV6-5,-,-,TGTGCCAGCAGTTACGGACAGTATACAGAGCAGTACTTC,CASSYGQYTEQYF
TRBJ2-5,TRBV12-3/TRBV12-4,-,many,TGTGCCAGCAGTTTTGACTTTTTATACGAGACCCAGTACTTC,CASSFDFLYETQYF
TRBJ2-5,TRBV14,TRBD1,-,TGTGCCAGCAGCCAAGCCACAGGGGTGGAGACCCAGTACTTC,CASSQATGVETQYF
TRBJ2-1,TRBV19,TRBD1,many,TGTGCCAGTAGTTACAGGGGAAGCTCCTACAATGAGCAGTTCTTC,CASSYRGSSYNEQFF
TRBJ2-1,TRBV7-4,-,few,TGTGCCAGCAGCAACCGACCGCTCTCCTACAATGAGCAGTTCTTC,CASSNRPLSYNEQFF
TRBJ2-3,TRBV5-4,TRBD1,few,TGTGCCAGCAGCTACCGGGACAGGGGCGCAGATACGCAGTATTTT,CASSYRDRGADTQYF
TRBJ2-1,TRBV29-1,-,many,TGCAGCGGATCCATTACCAGCCACATTTCGTCTCGCTCCTACAATGAGCAGTTCTTC,CSGSITSHISSRSYNEQFF
TRBJ2-5,TRBV30,TRBD1,few,TGTGCCTGTAGGGACAGGACATTCCAAGAGACCCAGTACTTC,CACRDRTFQETQYF
TRBJ2-1,TRBV6-2/TRBV6-3,-,-,TGTGCCACCCGTCTCGCAAGCTCCTACAATGAGCAGTTCTTC,CATRLASSYNEQFF
TRBJ2-2,TRBV4-3,TRBD1,-,TGCGCCAGCAGCGGGGACAGGAGGAACACCGGGGAGCTGTTTTTT,CASSGDRRNTGELFF
TRBJ2-2,TRBV5-4,TRBD1,few,TGTGCCAGCAGCTGGACAGGGACGAACACCGGGGAGCTGTTTTTT,CASSWTGTNTGELFF
TRBJ2-1,TRBV19,TRBD2,few,TGTGCCAGTAGTATGGCTAGCGGGGGCCTCTACAATGAGCAGTTCTTC,CASSMASGGLYNEQFF
TRBJ1-2,TRBV12-3/TRBV12-4,-,many,TGTGCCAGCAGCCCAGGGAGAGATGGCTACACCTTC,CASSPGRDGYTF